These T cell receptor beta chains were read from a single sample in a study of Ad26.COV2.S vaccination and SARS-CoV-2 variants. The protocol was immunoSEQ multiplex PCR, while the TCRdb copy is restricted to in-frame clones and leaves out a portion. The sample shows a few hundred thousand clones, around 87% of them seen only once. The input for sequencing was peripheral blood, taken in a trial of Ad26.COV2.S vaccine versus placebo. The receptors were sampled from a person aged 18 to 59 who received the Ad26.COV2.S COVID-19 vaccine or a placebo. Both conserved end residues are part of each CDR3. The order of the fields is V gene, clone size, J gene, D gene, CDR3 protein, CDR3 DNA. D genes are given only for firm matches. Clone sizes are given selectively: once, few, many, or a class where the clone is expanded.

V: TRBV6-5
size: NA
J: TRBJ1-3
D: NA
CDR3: CASSTGLSGNTIYF
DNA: TGTGCCAGCAGTACAGGCCTCTCTGGAAACACCATATATTTT

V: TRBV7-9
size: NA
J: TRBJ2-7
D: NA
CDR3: CASSTGQSYEQYF
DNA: TGTGCCAGCAGCACTGGACAGTCCTACGAGCAGTACTTC

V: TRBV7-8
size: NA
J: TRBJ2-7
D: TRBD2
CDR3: CASSFGIAGSYEQYF
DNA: TGTGCCAGCAGCTTCGGGATAGCGGGGTCCTACGAGCAGTACTTC

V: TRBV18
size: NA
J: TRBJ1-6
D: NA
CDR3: CASSPRSGVNNSPLHF
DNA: TGTGCCAGCTCACCACGATCAGGGGTTAATAATTCACCCCTCCACTTT

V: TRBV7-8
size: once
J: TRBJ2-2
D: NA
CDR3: CASSPPEAVRTGELFF
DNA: TGTGCCAGCAGCCCACCGGAAGCGGTCAGGACCGGGGAGCTGTTTTTT

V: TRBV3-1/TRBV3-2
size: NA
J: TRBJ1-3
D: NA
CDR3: CASSQNTGLFGNTIYF
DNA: TGTGCCAGCAGCCAAAACACAGGGCTCTTCGGAAACACCATATATTTT

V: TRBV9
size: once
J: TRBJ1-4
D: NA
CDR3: CASSATTGTSATNEKLFF
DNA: TGTGCCAGCAGCGCAACCACCGGGACAAGTGCAACTAATGAAAAACTGTTTTTT

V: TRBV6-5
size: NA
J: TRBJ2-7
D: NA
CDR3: CASSPGPYEQYF
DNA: TGTGCCAGCAGCCCCGGGCCCTACGAGCAGTACTTC

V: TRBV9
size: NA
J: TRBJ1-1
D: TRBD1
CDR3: CASTPLAGVGQVAFF
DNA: TGTGCCAGCACCCCCCTCGCCGGGGTTGGACAGGTAGCTTTCTTT

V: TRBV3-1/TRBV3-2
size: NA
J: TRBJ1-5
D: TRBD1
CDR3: CASSQGQGGQPQHF
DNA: TGTGCCAGCAGCCAAGGACAGGGGGGTCAGCCCCAGCATTTT

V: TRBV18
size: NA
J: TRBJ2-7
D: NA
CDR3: CASSPRGDLSYEQYF
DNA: TGTGCCAGCTCACCACGAGGTGACCTTTCCTACGAGCAGTACTTC

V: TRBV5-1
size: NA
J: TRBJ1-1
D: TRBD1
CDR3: CASSLSTGGNTEAFF
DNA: TGCGCCAGCAGCTTATCGACAGGGGGAAACACTGAAGCTTTCTTT

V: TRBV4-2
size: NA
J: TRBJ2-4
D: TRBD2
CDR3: CASSQDTSGNIQYF
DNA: TGTGCCAGCAGCCAAGATACTAGCGGGAACATTCAGTACTTC

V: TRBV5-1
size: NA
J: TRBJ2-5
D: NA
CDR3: CASSLGLQETQYF
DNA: TGCGCCAGCAGCTTGGGACTACAAGAGACCCAGTACTTC

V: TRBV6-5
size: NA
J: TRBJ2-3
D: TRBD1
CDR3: CASSFRDRVKNTQYF
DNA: TGTGCCAGCAGTTTTAGGGACAGGGTAAAAAATACGCAGTATTTT

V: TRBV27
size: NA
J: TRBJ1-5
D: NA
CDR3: CASSLKFPSGRQPQHF
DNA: TGTGCCAGCAGTTTAAAGTTTCCGTCAGGGAGGCAGCCCCAGCATTTT

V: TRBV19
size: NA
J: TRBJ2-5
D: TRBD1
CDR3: CASSYSTGTAMQETQYF
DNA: TGTGCCAGTAGTTATTCCACCGGGACAGCCATGCAAGAGACCCAGTACTTC

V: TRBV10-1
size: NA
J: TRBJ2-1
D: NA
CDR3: CASSDGSTYNEQFF
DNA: TGCGCCAGCAGTGACGGGAGTACCTACAATGAGCAGTTCTTC

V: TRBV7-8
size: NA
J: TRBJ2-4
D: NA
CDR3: CASSPSNRDKNIQYF
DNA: TGTGCCAGCAGCCCCTCCAACAGGGACAAAAACATTCAGTACTTC

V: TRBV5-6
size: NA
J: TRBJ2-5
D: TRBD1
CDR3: CASSGGVGGEETQYF
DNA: TGTGCCAGCAGCGGTGGGGTAGGGGGCGAGGAGACCCAGTACTTC

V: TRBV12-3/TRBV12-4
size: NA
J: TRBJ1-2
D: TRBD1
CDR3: CASRTGQGGGYTF
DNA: TGTGCCAGCAGGACGGGACAGGGAGGCGGCTACACCTTC

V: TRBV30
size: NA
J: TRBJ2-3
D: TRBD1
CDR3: CASRTGEENTQYF
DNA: TGTGCCTCAAGGACAGGAGAGGAGAATACGCAGTATTTT

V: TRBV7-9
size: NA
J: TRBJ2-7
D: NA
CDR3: CASSQDGGQEQYF
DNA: TGTGCCAGCAGCCAAGACGGGGGTCAGGAGCAGTACTTC

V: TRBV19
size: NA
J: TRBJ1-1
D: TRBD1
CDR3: CASSTRDSKAFF
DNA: TGTGCCAGTAGTACCCGGGACAGCAAAGCTTTCTTT

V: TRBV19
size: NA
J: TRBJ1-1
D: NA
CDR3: CASSAQGGATEAFF
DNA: TGTGCCAGTAGTGCCCAGGGAGGGGCCACTGAAGCTTTCTTT

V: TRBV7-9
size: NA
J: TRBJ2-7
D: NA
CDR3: CASSLLSAYEQYF
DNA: TGTGCCAGCAGCTTACTTTCTGCCTACGAGCAGTACTTC

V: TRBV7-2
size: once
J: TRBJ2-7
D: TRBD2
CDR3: CASSLGLAGVYEQYF
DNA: TGTGCCAGCAGCTTAGGCCTAGCGGGGGTCTACGAGCAGTACTTC

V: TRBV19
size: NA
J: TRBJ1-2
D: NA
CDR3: CASGWSADGYTF
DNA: TGTGCCAGTGGATGGTCCGCGGATGGCTACACCTTC

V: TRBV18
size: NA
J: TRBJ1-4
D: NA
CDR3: CASSPPIARLGEKLFF
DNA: TGTGCCAGCTCACCACCTATCGCCAGGTTGGGCGAAAAACTGTTTTTT

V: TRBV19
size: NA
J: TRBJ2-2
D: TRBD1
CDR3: CASSTGQGAGGELFF
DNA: TGTGCCAGTAGTACCGGACAGGGGGCTGGCGGGGAGCTGTTTTTT

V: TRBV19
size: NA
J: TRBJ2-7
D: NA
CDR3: CASSMGQSAEQYF
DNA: TGTGCCAGTAGTATGGGACAATCGGCCGAGCAGTACTTC

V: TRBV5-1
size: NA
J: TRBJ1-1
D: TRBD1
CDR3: CASSPTGLNTEAFF
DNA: TGCGCCAGCAGCCCGACAGGGCTGAACACTGAAGCTTTCTTT

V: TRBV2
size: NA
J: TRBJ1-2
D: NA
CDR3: CASSPSRDFNYGYTF
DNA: TGTGCCAGCAGTCCTAGCCGGGACTTTAACTATGGCTACACCTTC

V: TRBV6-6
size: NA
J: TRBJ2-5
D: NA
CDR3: CASSYSGTETQYF
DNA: TGTGCCAGCAGTTACTCCGGGACAGAGACCCAGTACTTC

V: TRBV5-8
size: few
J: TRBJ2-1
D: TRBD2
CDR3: CASSVPGGSNEQFF
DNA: TGTGCCAGCAGCGTCCCGGGGGGGAGCAATGAGCAGTTCTTC

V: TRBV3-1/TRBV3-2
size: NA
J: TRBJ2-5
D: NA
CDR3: CASSQERGETQYF
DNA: TGTGCCAGCAGCCAAGAAAGAGGCGAGACCCAGTACTTC

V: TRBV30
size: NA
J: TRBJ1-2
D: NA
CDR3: CAWSVRRTRTGYTF
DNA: TGTGCCTGGAGTGTACGCCGGACAAGGACTGGCTACACCTTC

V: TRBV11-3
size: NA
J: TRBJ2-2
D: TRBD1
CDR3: CASSLEQGTGELFF
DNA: TGTGCCAGCAGCTTAGAACAGGGGACCGGGGAGCTGTTTTTT

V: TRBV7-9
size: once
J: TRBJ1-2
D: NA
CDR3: CASSLTDGYTF
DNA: TGTGCCAGCAGCTTAACCGATGGCTACACCTTC

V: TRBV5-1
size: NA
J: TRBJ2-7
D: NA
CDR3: CASSSLYEQYF
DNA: TGCGCCAGCAGCTCACTCTACGAGCAGTACTTC